The present T cell receptor beta chain was sequenced within a study of beta chain features in type 1 diabetes. CD4+ naive, central memory, regulatory and stem cell-like memory cells were sorted via CD45RO/CCR7/CD25/CD127/CD95/CD27. Study-wide results and limits: There was a moderate but significant shortening of TCRB CDR3s in all four CD4+ subsets of Type 1 diabetes patients.

A few counts support this clone. Its antigen is unknown. Expressed TCRB transcripts were sequenced because the isolated RNA had all been reverse transcribed beforehand. Deep immunoSEQ sequencing covered naive, central memory and regulatory T cell samples. The protocol was immunoSEQ multiplex PCR, while the TCRdb copy is restricted to in-frame clones and leaves out a portion. The data hold hundreds of thousands of clones, with 15% to 20% observed a single time. The CDR3 totals 16 residues. In germline, CDR1 is SGHDN, CDR2 FVKESK. V was cut by 5 bases and J by 8 bases, with 22 bases left in between. The sample consisted of naive CD4+ T cells from blood. This chain joins TRBV14 and TRBJ2-1, with D unresolved. The receptor was derived from a woman in her late teens or twenties in good health. This CDR3 reads CASSSYRRYSIDEQFF. The CDR3 coding sequence is TGTGCCAGCAGCTCGTATCGCCGGTATAGTATCGATGAGCAGTTCTTC.